This TCR beta chain originates from a study of shared clonotypes between healthy human individuals. Across the whole study: Donor composition was a couple of women and three men, aged 18 to 49.

This clone was recorded only once. Its matching antigen is unknown. Naive CD4+ cells were CD45RA-selected; the remaining cells were memory. Points from the study as a whole: The donor pool, a small one, limited the genetic and exposure-history diversity represented.

Sorted-subset replicate PCRs used about 190 ng of genomic DNA. This amount corresponded to 25,000 to 30,000 T cell genomes. Profiling relied on immunoSEQ multiplex PCR, and the TCRdb table lists in-frame clones only, not all of them. The repertoire has roughly 2.4 million clones, approximately 94% of them found once; the top ten carry approximately 0.13%. Germline trimming cut 4 bases from V and 5 bases from J; bases unmatched to any gene: 6. This CDR3 is built from 15 residues. Germline V gene lookup returns CDR1 SGHRS and CDR2 YFSETQ. The chain links TRBV5-1 to TRBJ1-1; 12 bases map to TRBD1. This receptor was taken from a man aged 18 to 29 in good health. Input material: naive CD4+ T cells sorted from blood. Subset described: CD45RA+ positively selected. CDR3 region: CASSPGTGGETEAFF. The CDR3 DNA reads as TGCGCCAGCAGCCCTGGGACAGGGGGCGAGACTGAAGCTTTCTTT.